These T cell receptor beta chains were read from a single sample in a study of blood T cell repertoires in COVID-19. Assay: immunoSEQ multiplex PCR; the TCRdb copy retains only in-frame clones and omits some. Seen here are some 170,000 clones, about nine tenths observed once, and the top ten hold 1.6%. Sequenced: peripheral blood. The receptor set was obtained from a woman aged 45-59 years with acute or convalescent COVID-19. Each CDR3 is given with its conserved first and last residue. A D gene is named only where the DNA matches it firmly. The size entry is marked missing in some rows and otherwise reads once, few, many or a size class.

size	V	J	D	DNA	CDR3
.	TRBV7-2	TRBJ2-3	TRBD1	TGTGCCAGCAACAGACAGGGGCGCACAGATACGCAGTATTTT	CASNRQGRTDTQYF
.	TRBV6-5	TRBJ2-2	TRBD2	TGTGCCAGTAGCGGGGTTGCCGGGGAGCTGTTTTTT	CASSGVAGELFF
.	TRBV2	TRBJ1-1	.	TGTGCCAGCGAGCAATTTTCCTCGGTGAACACTGAAGCTTTCTTT	CASEQFSSVNTEAFF
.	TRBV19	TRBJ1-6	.	TGTGCCAGTACCCTCTCCTATAATTCACCCCTCCACTTT	CASTLSYNSPLHF
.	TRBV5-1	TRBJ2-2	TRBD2	TGCGCCAGCAGCTCGGATGTTTCGGGACTAGCGGGTTCGAACACCGGGGAGCTGTTTTTT	CASSSDVSGLAGSNTGELFF
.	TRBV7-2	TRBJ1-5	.	TGTGCCAGCAGCTTAGTTCCAGGGAGCAATCAGCCCCAGCATTTT	CASSLVPGSNQPQHF
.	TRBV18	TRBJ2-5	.	TGTGCCAGCTCGCCCGGACAAGGAGAGACCCAGTACTTC	CASSPGQGETQYF
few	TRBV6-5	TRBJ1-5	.	TGTGCCAGCAGTTACTCATATAGCAATCAGCCCCAGCATTTT	CASSYSYSNQPQHF
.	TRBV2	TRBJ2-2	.	TGTGCCAGCCAAGTTCTCGGGGGGCGTAGATTGGGGAACACCGGGGAGCTGTTTTTT	CASQVLGGRRLGNTGELFF
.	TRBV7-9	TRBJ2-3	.	TGTGCCAGCAGTCGCGACAGGTCCCCTAGCACAGATACGCAGTATTTT	CASSRDRSPSTDTQYF
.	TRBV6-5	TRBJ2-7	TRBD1	TGTGCCAGCAGGATAACGGGACAGGCCTACGAGCAGTACTTC	CASRITGQAYEQYF
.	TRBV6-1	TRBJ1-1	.	TGTGCCAGCGGGGAAGCTATGAACACTGAAGCTTTCTTT	CASGEAMNTEAFF
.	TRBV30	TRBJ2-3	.	TGTGCCTGGAGTGTACCCGGGGCAGATACGCAGTATTTT	CAWSVPGADTQYF
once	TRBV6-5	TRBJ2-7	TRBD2	TGTGCCAGCAGCCGAGGGGAGGGTAGGCACGAGCAGTACTTC	CASSRGEGRHEQYF
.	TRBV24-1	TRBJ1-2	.	TGTGCCACCAGTGAGTCCACACCCCTCTATGGCTACACCTTC	CATSESTPLYGYTF
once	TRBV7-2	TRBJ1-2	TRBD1	TGTGCCAGCAGCCCCCAGGGGGCATCGGGGTATGGCTACACCTTC	CASSPQGASGYGYTF
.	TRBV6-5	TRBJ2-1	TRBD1	TGTGCCAGCAGTTACGGGACAGGGGACTACAATGAGCAGTTCTTC	CASSYGTGDYNEQFF
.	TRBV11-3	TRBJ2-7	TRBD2	TGTGCCAGCAGCGGGACTAGCTACGAGCAGTACTTC	CASSGTSYEQYF
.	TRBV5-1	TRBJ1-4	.	TGCGCCAGCAGCTTGATGGGCGTAACTAATGAAAAACTGTTTTTT	CASSLMGVTNEKLFF
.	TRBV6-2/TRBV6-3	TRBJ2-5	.	TGTGCCAGCAGTTACCCCCGGGAGCAGTACTTC	CASSYPREQYF
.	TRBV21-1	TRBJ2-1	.	TGTGCCAGCAGCAACGCCCAGAGACAGGCAGGGGACAATGAGCAGTTCTTC	CASSNAQRQAGDNEQFF
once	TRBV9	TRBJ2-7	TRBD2	TGTGCCAGCAGCGGCTCAGCGGGGGGATCCTACGAGCAGTACTTC	CASSGSAGGSYEQYF
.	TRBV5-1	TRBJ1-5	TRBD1	TGCGCCAGCAGCTACGGGACAGACGGCTGGGGCAATCAGCCCCAGCATTTT	CASSYGTDGWGNQPQHF
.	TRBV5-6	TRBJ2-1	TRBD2	TGTGCCAGCAGCACTAGCGGGGGAGGGCACAATGAGCAGTTCTTC	CASSTSGGGHNEQFF
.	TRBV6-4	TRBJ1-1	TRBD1	TGTGCCAGCAGTAGAGGACAGGGTAACACTGAAGCTTTCTTT	CASSRGQGNTEAFF
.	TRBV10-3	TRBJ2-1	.	TGTGCCATCAGGGACTCCGACTACAATGAGCAGTTCTTC	CAIRDSDYNEQFF
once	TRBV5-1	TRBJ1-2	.	TGCGCCAGCAGCTGGGGGCCGGAGAACTATGGCTACACCTTC	CASSWGPENYGYTF
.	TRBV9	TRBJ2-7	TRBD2	TGTGCCAGCAGCGTAGATCAGCGGGAGTCCTACGAGCAGTACTTC	CASSVDQRESYEQYF
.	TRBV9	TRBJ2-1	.	TGTGCCAGCGGGGGCCTCTCCTACAATGAGCAGTTCTTC	CASGGLSYNEQFF
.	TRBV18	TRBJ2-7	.	TGTGCCAGCTCACCAGACAAGACGAGCTCCTACGAGCAGTACTTC	CASSPDKTSSYEQYF
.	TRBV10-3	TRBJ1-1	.	TGTGCCATCAGCCAGACACAGAACACTGAAGCTTTCTTT	CAISQTQNTEAFF
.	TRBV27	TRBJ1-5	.	TGTGCCAGCAAATTCTCCGGTATCATTGGCAATCAGCCCCAGCATTTT	CASKFSGIIGNQPQHF
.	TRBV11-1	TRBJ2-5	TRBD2	TGTGCCAGCAGCTTTAGCGGGGGGCCCCAAGAGACCCAGTACTTC	CASSFSGGPQETQYF
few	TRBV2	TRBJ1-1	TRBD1	TGTGCCAGCAGTGGGGACAGGCATAACACTGAAGCTTTCTTT	CASSGDRHNTEAFF
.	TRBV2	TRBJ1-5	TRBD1	TGTGCCAGCAGTTTAGACAGGGCCAATCAGCCCCAGCATTTT	CASSLDRANQPQHF
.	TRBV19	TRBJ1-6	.	TGTGCCAGTAGTTTTCTGGAGGCCTCACCCCTCCACTTT	CASSFLEASPLHF
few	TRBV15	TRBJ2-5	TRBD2	TGTGCCACCGTACGGGGGGGGCAAGAGACCCAGTACTTC	CATVRGGQETQYF
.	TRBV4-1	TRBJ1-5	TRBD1	TGCGCCAGCAGCCCTGGGACAGGGGGCGGGAGCAATCAGCCCCAGCATTTT	CASSPGTGGGSNQPQHF
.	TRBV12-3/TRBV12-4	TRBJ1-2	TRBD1	TGTGCCAGTAGGACAGGAATTAACTATGGCTACACCTTC	CASRTGINYGYTF
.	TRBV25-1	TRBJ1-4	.	TGTGCCAGCAGTGAAGGGTCTACTGCGTGGAGGGCTGAAAAACTGTTTTTT	CASSEGSTAWRAEKLFF